Listed below are T cell receptor beta chains from one sample, sequenced in a study of vaccination and CD4 T cells after COVID-19. TCRdb passed the PCR reads through MiXCR, listing each CDR3 protein once. The sample consists of about 10,000 distinct CDR3 sequences, 20% to 30% of them appearing once. No antigens are known for them. The source was CD4+ T cells from blood, cultured in vitro, collected before SARS-CoV-2 vaccination. The receptor source for this set is a human donor who received a COVID-19 vaccine. CDR3s include the opening cysteine and the closing phenylalanine or tryptophan.

J gene: TRBJ1-3; V gene: TRBV7-8; CDR3 protein: CASSLAPGNTIYF
J gene: TRBJ2-2; V gene: TRBV6-1; CDR3 protein: CASSKSGGTTGELFF
J gene: TRBJ1-1; V gene: TRBV12-3/TRBV12-4; CDR3 protein: CASSRRTNTEAFF
J gene: TRBJ1-1; V gene: TRBV5-1; CDR3 protein: CASSLSVSMGTEAFF
J gene: TRBJ1-1; V gene: TRBV19; CDR3 protein: CASSIGSFGSEAFF
J gene: TRBJ2-3; V gene: TRBV7-6; CDR3 protein: CASSLVGVAGATDTQYF
J gene: TRBJ1-2; V gene: TRBV12-3/TRBV12-4; CDR3 protein: CASNLLGVGRGGYTF
J gene: TRBJ2-7; V gene: TRBV5-5; CDR3 protein: CASSLGLGDRDHEQYF
J gene: TRBJ2-3; V gene: TRBV24-1; CDR3 protein: CATSDLHRDTQYF
J gene: TRBJ2-5; V gene: TRBV7-9; CDR3 protein: CASSLRRGGAETQYF
J gene: TRBJ2-4; V gene: TRBV19; CDR3 protein: CASSTRTAAKNIQYF
J gene: TRBJ2-2; V gene: TRBV19; CDR3 protein: CASTAGYAGELFF
J gene: TRBJ1-3; V gene: TRBV2; CDR3 protein: CASSEPTPSGNTIYF
J gene: TRBJ2-5; V gene: TRBV24-1; CDR3 protein: CATSDAQGLAGGETQYF
J gene: TRBJ1-1; V gene: TRBV7-8; CDR3 protein: CASSLRRGTLNTEAFF
J gene: TRBJ1-2; V gene: TRBV7-9; CDR3 protein: CASSPRTGSTEYGYTF
J gene: TRBJ2-3; V gene: TRBV10-1; CDR3 protein: CASGDMSDTQYF
J gene: TRBJ1-1; V gene: TRBV6-1; CDR3 protein: CASKVDSYSNTEAFF